Listed below are T cell receptor beta chains from one sample, sequenced in a study of T cells in localized non-small cell lung cancer. The data were produced by immunoSEQ multiplex PCR, yet TCRdb's version contains in-frame clones alone and is incomplete. The sample records approximately 9,000 clones, around 90% being singletons. The specimen comprised peripheral blood, sampled before any cancer treatment. All receptors derive from a woman aged 35-70 years with stage I squamous cell lung carcinoma. Each CDR3 is given with its conserved first and last residue. Fields, in order: CDR3 protein, CDR3 DNA, J gene, D gene, clone size, V gene. A D gene is named only where the DNA matches it firmly. Rows give clone size only sometimes, using once, few, many, or a class for an expanded clone.

CDR3aa: CASSLIYPGRRNQPQHF
CDR3nt: TGTGCCAGCAGCTTAATTTACCCAGGGAGGCGCAATCAGCCCCAGCATTTT
j_gene: TRBJ1-5
d_gene: .
abundance: few
v_gene: TRBV7-3

CDR3aa: CASSRGGGGFTDTQYF
CDR3nt: TGCGCCAGCAGCAGGGGAGGGGGGGGATTCACAGATACGCAGTATTTT
j_gene: TRBJ2-3
d_gene: .
abundance: .
v_gene: TRBV4-1

CDR3aa: CASSSGAPRETQYF
CDR3nt: TGCGCCAGTTCTAGCGGGGCCCCTAGGGAGACCCAGTACTTC
j_gene: TRBJ2-5
d_gene: TRBD2
abundance: .
v_gene: TRBV5-1

CDR3aa: CASRREGNTEAFF
CDR3nt: TGTGCCAGCAGAAGGGAGGGAAACACTGAAGCTTTCTTT
j_gene: TRBJ1-1
d_gene: .
abundance: .
v_gene: TRBV13

CDR3aa: CASSRTPGQYQETQYF
CDR3nt: TGCGCCAGCAGCCGAACCCCCGGGCAGTACCAAGAGACCCAGTACTTC
j_gene: TRBJ2-5
d_gene: .
abundance: .
v_gene: TRBV4-1

CDR3aa: CAWRKGGGNTEAFF
CDR3nt: TGTGCCTGGAGAAAAGGGGGTGGGAACACTGAAGCTTTCTTT
j_gene: TRBJ1-1
d_gene: .
abundance: few
v_gene: TRBV30

CDR3aa: CASSQEPAGGRSPLHF
CDR3nt: TGCGCCAGCAGCCAAGAACCGGCAGGGGGACGTTCACCCCTCCACTTT
j_gene: TRBJ1-6
d_gene: TRBD1
abundance: few
v_gene: TRBV4-1

CDR3aa: CAWSVQGNQPQHF
CDR3nt: TGTGCCTGGAGTGTACAGGGCAATCAGCCCCAGCATTTT
j_gene: TRBJ1-5
d_gene: .
abundance: few
v_gene: TRBV30

CDR3aa: CASSLGLAGVFNEQYF
CDR3nt: TGCGCCAGCAGCTTGGGTCTAGCGGGGGTCTTCAACGAGCAGTACTTC
j_gene: TRBJ2-7
d_gene: TRBD2
abundance: .
v_gene: TRBV5-1

CDR3aa: CASRRVGEAFF
CDR3nt: TGTGCCAGCCGACGGGTAGGTGAAGCTTTCTTT
j_gene: TRBJ1-1
d_gene: .
abundance: once
v_gene: TRBV19

CDR3aa: CASSLSWRPEKLFF
CDR3nt: TGTGCTAGCAGCTTGAGCTGGCGTCCGGAAAAACTGTTTTTT
j_gene: TRBJ1-4
d_gene: .
abundance: .
v_gene: TRBV7-7

CDR3aa: CASSNNAGGRGYTF
CDR3nt: TGTGCCAGCAGCAACAACGCCGGGGGGCGGGGCTACACCTTC
j_gene: TRBJ1-2
d_gene: .
abundance: .
v_gene: TRBV7-2

CDR3aa: CASSLGDKAEAFF
CDR3nt: TGCGCCAGCAGCTTGGGAGACAAGGCTGAAGCTTTCTTT
j_gene: TRBJ1-1
d_gene: .
abundance: .
v_gene: TRBV5-1

CDR3aa: CASTVGGGYTF
CDR3nt: TGTGCCTCAACAGTAGGGGGTGGCTACACCTTC
j_gene: TRBJ1-2
d_gene: .
abundance: .
v_gene: TRBV7-9

CDR3aa: CASSLRLLSGNTIYF
CDR3nt: TGTGCCAGCAGCTTACGCCTGCTCTCTGGAAACACCATATATTTT
j_gene: TRBJ1-3
d_gene: .
abundance: .
v_gene: TRBV7-2

CDR3aa: CASEQDDGELFF
CDR3nt: TGTGCCAGCGAGCAAGATGACGGGGAGCTGTTTTTT
j_gene: TRBJ2-2
d_gene: .
abundance: .
v_gene: TRBV9

CDR3aa: CASILTPGLLNTEAFF
CDR3nt: TGTGCCAGCATTCTAACTCCGGGACTGCTGAACACTGAAGCTTTCTTT
j_gene: TRBJ1-1
d_gene: .
abundance: .
v_gene: TRBV5-8

CDR3aa: CAWSSGLAGENEQFF
CDR3nt: TGTGCCTGGAGTAGCGGACTAGCGGGGGAGAATGAGCAGTTCTTC
j_gene: TRBJ2-1
d_gene: TRBD2
abundance: .
v_gene: TRBV30

CDR3aa: CASSPGRLSYEQYF
CDR3nt: TGTGCCAGCAGCCCGGGACGGCTCTCCTACGAGCAGTACTTC
j_gene: TRBJ2-7
d_gene: .
abundance: once
v_gene: TRBV7-2

CDR3aa: CAISGQELAEAFF
CDR3nt: TGTGCCATCAGTGGGCAGGAGCTAGCTGAAGCTTTCTTT
j_gene: TRBJ1-1
d_gene: .
abundance: once
v_gene: TRBV10-3

CDR3aa: CASSFGTGRLGGANVLTF
CDR3nt: TGTGCCAGCAGCTTCGGGACAGGGAGACTAGGTGGGGCCAACGTCCTGACTTTC
j_gene: TRBJ2-6
d_gene: TRBD1
abundance: .
v_gene: TRBV7-9

CDR3aa: CASSIPGGTDTQYF
CDR3nt: TGTGCCAGTAGTATTCCGGGGGGCACAGATACGCAGTATTTT
j_gene: TRBJ2-3
d_gene: .
abundance: .
v_gene: TRBV19

CDR3aa: CASSNSGVGEAFF
CDR3nt: TGTGCCAGCAGTAATTCAGGGGTGGGTGAAGCTTTCTTT
j_gene: TRBJ1-1
d_gene: .
abundance: .
v_gene: TRBV7-3

CDR3aa: CASSYLPGQGWQPQHF
CDR3nt: TGCGCCAGCAGCTATCTTCCGGGACAGGGTTGGCAGCCCCAGCATTTT
j_gene: TRBJ1-5
d_gene: TRBD1
abundance: .
v_gene: TRBV4-1

CDR3aa: CASSLARASQETQYF
CDR3nt: TGCGCCAGCAGCTTAGCTAGGGCTTCCCAAGAGACCCAGTACTTC
j_gene: TRBJ2-5
d_gene: .
abundance: .
v_gene: TRBV5-1

CDR3aa: CASSAQSVQGQGRITEAFF
CDR3nt: TGTGCCAGTAGTGCGCAAAGTGTACAGGGGCAGGGGAGAATCACTGAAGCTTTCTTT
j_gene: TRBJ1-1
d_gene: TRBD1
abundance: .
v_gene: TRBV19

CDR3aa: CASSFTVTDSYNSPLHF
CDR3nt: TGTGCCAGCAGCTTCACCGTCACAGACAGTTATAATTCACCCCTCCACTTT
j_gene: TRBJ1-6
d_gene: .
abundance: .
v_gene: TRBV7-2

CDR3aa: CASSVGGGETQYF
CDR3nt: TGTGCCAGCAGCGTAGGGGGTGGGGAGACCCAGTACTTC
j_gene: TRBJ2-5
d_gene: .
abundance: .
v_gene: TRBV9

CDR3aa: CASSEWSDRNEQFF
CDR3nt: TGCGCCAGCAGTGAATGGTCGGACCGTAATGAGCAGTTCTTC
j_gene: TRBJ2-1
d_gene: .
abundance: .
v_gene: TRBV10-2

CDR3aa: CSVAAGASYNEQFF
CDR3nt: TGCAGCGTTGCAGCGGGGGCCTCCTACAATGAGCAGTTCTTC
j_gene: TRBJ2-1
d_gene: TRBD2
abundance: .
v_gene: TRBV29-1

CDR3aa: CASRGQENTEAFF
CDR3nt: TGTGCCAGCAGAGGACAGGAGAACACTGAAGCTTTCTTT
j_gene: TRBJ1-1
d_gene: TRBD1
abundance: .
v_gene: TRBV11-3

CDR3aa: CASSIGTSGAETQYF
CDR3nt: TGTGCCAGCAGCATCGGGACTAGCGGGGCGGAGACCCAGTACTTC
j_gene: TRBJ2-5
d_gene: TRBD2
abundance: once
v_gene: TRBV9

CDR3aa: CSVEDGGNQPQHF
CDR3nt: TGCAGCGTAGAGGACGGGGGAAATCAGCCCCAGCATTTT
j_gene: TRBJ1-5
d_gene: .
abundance: .
v_gene: TRBV29-1

CDR3aa: CASSFGQGPYTEAFF
CDR3nt: TGCGCCAGCAGCTTCGGACAGGGGCCGTACACTGAAGCTTTCTTT
j_gene: TRBJ1-1
d_gene: TRBD1
abundance: .
v_gene: TRBV5-1

CDR3aa: CASSSDRGNEQFF
CDR3nt: TGTGCCAGTAGTTCGGACAGGGGCAATGAGCAGTTCTTC
j_gene: TRBJ2-1
d_gene: TRBD1
abundance: .
v_gene: TRBV19

CDR3aa: CASSPQGNYGYTF
CDR3nt: TGTGCCAGCTCACCACAGGGGAACTATGGCTACACCTTC
j_gene: TRBJ1-2
d_gene: .
abundance: .
v_gene: TRBV18

CDR3aa: CASSDPGQGNGYTF
CDR3nt: TGCGCCAGCAGTGACCCCGGACAGGGTAATGGCTACACCTTC
j_gene: TRBJ1-2
d_gene: TRBD1
abundance: .
v_gene: TRBV10-2

CDR3aa: CASSYQVGVTEAFF
CDR3nt: TGTGCCAGCAGTTACCAAGTCGGGGTAACTGAAGCTTTCTTT
j_gene: TRBJ1-1
d_gene: .
abundance: .
v_gene: TRBV6-5

CDR3aa: CASSVTDVSPLHF
CDR3nt: TGTGCCAGCAGTGTAACAGACGTTTCACCCCTCCACTTT
j_gene: TRBJ1-6
d_gene: .
abundance: .
v_gene: TRBV6-1

CDR3aa: CASSLVGTGIHEQYF
CDR3nt: TGCGCCAGCAGCTTGGTAGGGACAGGGATCCACGAGCAGTACTTC
j_gene: TRBJ2-7
d_gene: TRBD1
abundance: once
v_gene: TRBV5-1

CDR3aa: CASSLEGQKNNEQFF
CDR3nt: TGTGCCAGCAGCTTAGAAGGACAGAAAAACAATGAGCAGTTCTTC
j_gene: TRBJ2-1
d_gene: .
abundance: .
v_gene: TRBV7-9

CDR3aa: CSVASTYEQYF
CDR3nt: TGCAGCGTTGCCAGTACCTACGAGCAGTACTTC
j_gene: TRBJ2-7
d_gene: .
abundance: .
v_gene: TRBV29-1

CDR3aa: CASSLRGVADTQYF
CDR3nt: TGTGCCAGCAGCTTGAGGGGGGTGGCAGATACGCAGTATTTT
j_gene: TRBJ2-3
d_gene: .
abundance: .
v_gene: TRBV11-3

CDR3aa: CASISGWTETTYEQYF
CDR3nt: TGTGCCAGCATAAGTGGTTGGACTGAAACTACCTACGAGCAGTACTTC
j_gene: TRBJ2-7
d_gene: .
abundance: .
v_gene: TRBV21-1

CDR3aa: CASSFGQLSEAFF
CDR3nt: TGTGCCAGCAGCTTCGGACAATTGTCTGAAGCTTTCTTT
j_gene: TRBJ1-1
d_gene: .
abundance: .
v_gene: TRBV7-2

CDR3aa: CASATTGDTQYF
CDR3nt: TGTGCCAGCGCAACCACGGGGGATACGCAGTATTTT
j_gene: TRBJ2-3
d_gene: .
abundance: .
v_gene: TRBV7-9